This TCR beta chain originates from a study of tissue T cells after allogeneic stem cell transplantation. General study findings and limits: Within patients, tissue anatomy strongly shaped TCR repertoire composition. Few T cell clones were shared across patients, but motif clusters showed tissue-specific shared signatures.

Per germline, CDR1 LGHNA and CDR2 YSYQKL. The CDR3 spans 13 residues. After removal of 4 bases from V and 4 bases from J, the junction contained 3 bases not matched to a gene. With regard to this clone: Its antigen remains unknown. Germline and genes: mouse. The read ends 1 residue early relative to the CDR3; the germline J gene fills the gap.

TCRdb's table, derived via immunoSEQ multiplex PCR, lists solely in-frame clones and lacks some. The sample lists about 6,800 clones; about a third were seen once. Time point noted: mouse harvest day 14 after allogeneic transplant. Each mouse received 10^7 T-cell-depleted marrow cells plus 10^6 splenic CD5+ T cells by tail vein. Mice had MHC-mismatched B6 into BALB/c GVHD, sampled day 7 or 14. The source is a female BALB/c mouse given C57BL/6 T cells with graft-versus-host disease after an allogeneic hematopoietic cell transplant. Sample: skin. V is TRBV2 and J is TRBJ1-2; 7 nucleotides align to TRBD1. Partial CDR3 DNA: TGTGCCAGCAGCCCACAGGGGAGCTCCGACTACACC. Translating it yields CASSPQGSSDYT. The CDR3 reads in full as CASSPQGSSDYTF.